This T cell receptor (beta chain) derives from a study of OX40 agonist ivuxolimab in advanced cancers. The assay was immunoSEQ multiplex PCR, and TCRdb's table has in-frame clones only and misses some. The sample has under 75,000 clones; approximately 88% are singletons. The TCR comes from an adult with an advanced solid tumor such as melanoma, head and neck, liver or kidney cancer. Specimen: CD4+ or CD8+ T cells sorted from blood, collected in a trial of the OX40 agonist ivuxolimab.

As DNA, the CDR3 is TGTGCCAGCAGTGAACCCGGATTAGCAGATACGCAGTATTTT. Translating it yields CASSEPGLADTQYF. This chain joins TRBV25-1 and TRBJ2-3; D gene uncertain. CDR3 length: 14 residues. The germline CDR1 and CDR2 sequences are MGHDK and SYGVNS. The V and J ends lost 2 bases and 4 bases respectively, with 10 bases between them.